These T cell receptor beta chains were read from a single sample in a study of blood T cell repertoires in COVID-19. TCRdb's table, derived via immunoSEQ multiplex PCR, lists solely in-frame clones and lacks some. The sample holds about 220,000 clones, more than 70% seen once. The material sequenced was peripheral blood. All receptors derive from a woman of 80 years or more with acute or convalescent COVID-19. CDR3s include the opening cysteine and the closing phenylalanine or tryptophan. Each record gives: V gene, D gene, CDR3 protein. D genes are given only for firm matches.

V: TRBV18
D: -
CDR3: CASSPRAGDANYGYTF

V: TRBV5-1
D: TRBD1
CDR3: CASSFTTGQVNNEQFF

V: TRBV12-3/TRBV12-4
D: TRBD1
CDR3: CASRTGNTEAFF

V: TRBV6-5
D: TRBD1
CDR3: CASSSLSGTGITEAFF

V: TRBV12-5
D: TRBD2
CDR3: CASGPGLAGTETRYF

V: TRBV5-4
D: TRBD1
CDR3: CASSLETGASPLHF

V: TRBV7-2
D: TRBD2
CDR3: CASSSGLAGGPADTQYF

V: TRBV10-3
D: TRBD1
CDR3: CAIRRTGGNTGELFF

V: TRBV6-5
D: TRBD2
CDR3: CASSRGGRAYNEQFF

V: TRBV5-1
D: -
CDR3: CASNSGQTVTEAFF

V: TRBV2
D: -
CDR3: CASSVGVLRTEAFF

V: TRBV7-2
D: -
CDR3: CASSSYTEAFF

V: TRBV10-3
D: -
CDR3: CAISDRQETQYF

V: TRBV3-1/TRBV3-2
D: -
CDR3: CASSQDRAPGFPEGYTF

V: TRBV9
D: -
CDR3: CASSVGVADTQYF

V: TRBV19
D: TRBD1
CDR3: CASSETGATYEQYF

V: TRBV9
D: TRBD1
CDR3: CASSPRTGPYNEQFF

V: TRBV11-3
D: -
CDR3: CASSWRQSTIYF

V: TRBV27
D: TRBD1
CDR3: CAMLPGTGNGYTF

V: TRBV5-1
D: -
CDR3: CASSSGGVFEPQHF

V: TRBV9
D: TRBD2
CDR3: CASSAFSSSGGTDTQYF

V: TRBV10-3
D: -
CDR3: CAISDGGGEAFF

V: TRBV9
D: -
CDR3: CASSPSPGAGRGNTEAFF

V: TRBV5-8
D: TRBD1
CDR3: CASSPDRGRETQYF

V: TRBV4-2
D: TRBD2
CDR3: CASSLASGGATDTQYF

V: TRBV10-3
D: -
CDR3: CAISERGGSNSPLHF

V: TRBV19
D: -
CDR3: CASSIIPGTHSNQPQHF

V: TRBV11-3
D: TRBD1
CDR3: CASSSSGTDHFYGYTF

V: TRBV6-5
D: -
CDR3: CASRTGHLGGYTF

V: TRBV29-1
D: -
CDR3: CSVQSNYGYTF

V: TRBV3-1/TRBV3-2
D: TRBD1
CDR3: CASSQMGQGGSPLHF

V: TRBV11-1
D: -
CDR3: CASSSSGTIYNTEAFF

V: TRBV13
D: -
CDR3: CASSRNRDSTDYGYTF

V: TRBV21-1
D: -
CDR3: CASSVDRAATEAFF

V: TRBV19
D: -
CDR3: CASSIGGAGLGGNQPQHF

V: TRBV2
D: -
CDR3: CASRPEDSGYTF

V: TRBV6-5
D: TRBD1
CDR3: CASRGPGQGDNTQYF

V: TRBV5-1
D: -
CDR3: CASSWQDRNNEQFF

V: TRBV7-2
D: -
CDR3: CASSLYQGGTEAFF

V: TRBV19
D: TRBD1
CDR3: CASRRTGGREKLFF

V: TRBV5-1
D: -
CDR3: CASSLATALNTEAFF

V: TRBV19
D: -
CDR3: CASSGRTEAFF

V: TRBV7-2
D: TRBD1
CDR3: CASSPGTGGNSIYGYTF

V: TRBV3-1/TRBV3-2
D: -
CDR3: CASSHQADSYEQYF

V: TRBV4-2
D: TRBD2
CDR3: CASSQHDYRGGVTDTQYF

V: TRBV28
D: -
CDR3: CASSIQGTLTSTDTQYF

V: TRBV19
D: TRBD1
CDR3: CASSIGGTGNQPQHF

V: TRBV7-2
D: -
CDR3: CASSLSPGANGYTF

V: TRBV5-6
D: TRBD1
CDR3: CASSLGVKGARNEAFF

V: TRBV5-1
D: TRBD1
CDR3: CASSAGTGYEEEKLFF

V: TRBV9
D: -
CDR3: CASSVDGTGGGIQYF

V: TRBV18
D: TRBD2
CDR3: CASSPRLAGGYEQFF

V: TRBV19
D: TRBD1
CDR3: CASNQGGTGHFGYTF

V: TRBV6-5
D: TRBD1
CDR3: CASSLGTAEAYGYTF

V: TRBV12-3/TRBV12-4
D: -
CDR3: CASSLRTGELFF